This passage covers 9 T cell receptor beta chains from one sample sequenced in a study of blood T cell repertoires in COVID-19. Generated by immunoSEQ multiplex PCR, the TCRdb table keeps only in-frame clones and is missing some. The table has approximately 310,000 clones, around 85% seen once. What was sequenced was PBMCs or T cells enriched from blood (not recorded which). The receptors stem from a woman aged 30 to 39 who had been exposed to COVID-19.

In DNA form, the CDR3 reads TGTGCCAGCAGCGTAGGATTAGGGGTTACTGGAAACACCATATATTTT. Protein product: CASSVGLGVTGNTIYF. V gene TRBV9 combines with J gene TRBJ1-3, with D maybe TRBD1 (5 bases). The CDR3 is 16 residues long. V was trimmed by 0 bases and J by 2 bases, leaving 12 bases between them. Germline CDR1 reads SGDLS; CDR2 reads YYNGEE.

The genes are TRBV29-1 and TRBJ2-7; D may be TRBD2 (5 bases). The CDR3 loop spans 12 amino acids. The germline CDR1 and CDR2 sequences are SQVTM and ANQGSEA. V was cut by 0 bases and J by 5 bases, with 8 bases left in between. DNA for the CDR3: TGCAGCGTTGAAGAGGGCGGGCACGAGCAGTACTTC. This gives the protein CSVEEGGHEQYF.

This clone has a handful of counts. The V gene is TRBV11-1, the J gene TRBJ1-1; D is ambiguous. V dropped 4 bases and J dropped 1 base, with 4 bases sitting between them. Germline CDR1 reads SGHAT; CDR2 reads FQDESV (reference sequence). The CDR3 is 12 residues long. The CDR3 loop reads CASSSRNTEAFF. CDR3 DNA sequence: TGTGCCAGCAGCTCCAGGAACACTGAAGCTTTCTTT.

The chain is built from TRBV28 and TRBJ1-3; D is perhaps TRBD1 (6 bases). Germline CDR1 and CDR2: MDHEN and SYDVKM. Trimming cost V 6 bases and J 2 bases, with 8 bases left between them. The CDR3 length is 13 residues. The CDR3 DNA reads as TGTGCCAGCAGACAGGGAACTGGAAACACCATATATTTT. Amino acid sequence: CASRQGTGNTIYF. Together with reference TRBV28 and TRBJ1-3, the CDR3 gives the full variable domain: DVKVTQSSRYLVKRTGEKVFLECVQDMDHENMFWYRQDPGLGLRLIYFSYDVKMKEKGDIPEGYSVSREKKERFSLILESASTNQTSMYLCASRQGTGNTIYFGEGSWLTVV.

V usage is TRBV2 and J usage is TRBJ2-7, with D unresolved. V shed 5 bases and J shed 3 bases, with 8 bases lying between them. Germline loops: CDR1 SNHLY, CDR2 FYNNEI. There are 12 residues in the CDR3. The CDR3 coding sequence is TGTGCCAGCAGTACAGCCTTCTACGAGCAGTACTTC. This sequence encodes CASSTAFYEQYF.

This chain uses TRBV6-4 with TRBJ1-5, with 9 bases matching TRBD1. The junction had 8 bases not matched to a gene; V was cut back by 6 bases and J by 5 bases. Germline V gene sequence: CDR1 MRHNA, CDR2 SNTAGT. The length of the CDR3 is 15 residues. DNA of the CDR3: TGTGCCAGCAGACTAACAGGGGGCGATTATCAGCCCCAGCATTTT. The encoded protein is CASRLTGGDYQPQHF.

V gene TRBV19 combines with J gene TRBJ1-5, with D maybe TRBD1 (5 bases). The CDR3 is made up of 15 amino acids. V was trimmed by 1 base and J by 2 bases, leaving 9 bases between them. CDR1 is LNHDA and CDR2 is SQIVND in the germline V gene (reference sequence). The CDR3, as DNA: TGTGCCAGTAGTATAGGGTGGGGCGGCAATCAGCCCCAGCATTTT. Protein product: CASSIGWGGNQPQHF.

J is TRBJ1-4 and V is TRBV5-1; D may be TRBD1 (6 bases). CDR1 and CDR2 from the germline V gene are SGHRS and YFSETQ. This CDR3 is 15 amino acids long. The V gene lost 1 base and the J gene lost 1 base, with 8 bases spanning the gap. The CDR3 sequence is CASSLRGGTNEKLFF. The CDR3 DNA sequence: TGCGCCAGCAGCTTGAGGGGGGGAACTAATGAAAAACTGTTTTTT.

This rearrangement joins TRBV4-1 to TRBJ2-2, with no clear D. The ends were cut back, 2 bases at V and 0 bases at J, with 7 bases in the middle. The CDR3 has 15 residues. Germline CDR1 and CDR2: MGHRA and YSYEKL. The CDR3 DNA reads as TGCGCCAGCAGCCAATCTCCGGCGAACACCGGGGAGCTGTTTTTT. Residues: CASSQSPANTGELFF.